What follows are 10 T cell receptor beta chains derived from one specimen sequenced in a study of cytomegalovirus exposure and HLA in healthy donors. PCR primers comprised 60 Vbeta and 13 Jbeta primers. Data came from immunoSEQ multiplex PCR; TCRdb stores just in-frame clones and leaves some out. There are about 97,000 clones in the sample; more than 70% occur only once, and around 3.6% lies in the top ten. Material for sequencing was PBMCs. Receptor source: a man in his thirties or forties in good health and CMV-seronegative.

The chain couples TRBV2 to TRBJ2-3; 7 nucleotides match TRBD2. V lost 4 bases and J lost 1; bases outside the gene matches: 8. Germline loops: CDR1 SNHLY, CDR2 FYNNEI. The length of the CDR3 is 16 residues. CDR3: CASSAVAGAGTDTQYF. CDR3 DNA sequence: TGTGCCAGCAGTGCAGTTGCGGGAGCGGGCACAGATACGCAGTATTTT.

The chain carries TRBV7-2 and TRBJ2-7; 10 nucleotides agree with TRBD2. Germline values: CDR1 SGHTA, CDR2 FQGNSA. V lost 6 bases to trimming and J lost 0 bases; unmatched junction nucleotides: 8. This CDR3 contains 16 residues. For the CDR3, the DNA is TGTGCCAGCAGACGCACTAGCGGGAAAAGCTCCTACGAGCAGTACTTC. This translates into CASRRTSGKSSYEQYF.

V and J are TRBV30 and TRBJ2-3; 11 positions match TRBD2. V was pared by 3 bases and J by 2 bases, with 4 bases of the junction left unmatched. Germline assignment: CDR1 GTSNPN and CDR2 SVGIG (reference sequence). The CDR3 length is 15 residues. CDR3 sequence reads: CAWSPLAGATDTQYF. CDR3 nucleotide sequence: TGTGCCTGGAGCCCACTAGCGGGAGCCACAGATACGCAGTATTTT. The complete variable domain, with remaining parts taken from reference TRBV30 and TRBJ2-3, reads SQTIHQWPATLVQPVGSPLSLECTVEGTSNPNLYWYRQAAGRGLQLLFYSVGIGQISSEVPQNLSASRPQDRQFILSSKKLLLSDSGFYLCAWSPLAGATDTQYFGPGTRLTVL.

The chain carries TRBV10-3 and TRBJ1-1; no firm D call. The ends were cut back, 2 bases at V and 4 bases at J, with 14 bases in the middle. The germline gives CDR1 ENHRY, CDR2 SYGVKD. The CDR3 consists of 15 residues. The CDR3 spells CAISEGGGLGTEAFF. CDR3 sequence (DNA): TGTGCCATCAGTGAGGGAGGAGGCCTGGGCACTGAAGCTTTCTTT.

The chain combines TRBV6-1 with TRBJ2-1; D is undetermined. There are 13 residues in the CDR3. Trimming cost V 6 bases and J 7 bases, with 13 bases left between them. CDR1 and CDR2 (germline): MNHNS, SASEGT. CDR3 residues: CASSRLTRNEQFF. The CDR3 nucleotides read TGTGCCAGCAGCAGACTCACAAGGAATGAGCAGTTCTTC.

The rearrangement joins TRBV11-2 to TRBJ1-6, with TRBD1 as a possible D gene (6 bases). Germline V gene data show CDR1 as SGHAT and CDR2 as FQNNGV. V was shortened by 5 bases and J by 10 bases, with 12 bases between the two germline ends. CDR3 size: 13 residues. The CDR3 nucleotides read TGTGCCAGCAGCGTGGGGGCAAGATCACCCCTCCACTTT. Residues: CASSVGARSPLHF.

A single count supports this clone. The genes are TRBV28 and TRBJ1-5, with TRBD1 as a possible D gene (5 bases). Trimming left V 10 bases short and J 4 bases short, with 14 bases between. CDR3 size: 13 residues. Germline loops: CDR1 MDHEN, CDR2 SYDVKM. CDR3 sequence reads: CATWGVVNQPQHF. The CDR3 nucleotides are TGTGCCACCTGGGGGGTTGTAAATCAGCCCCAGCATTTT.

The chain combines TRBV6-1 with TRBJ1-6, with D hard to call. Germline-derived CDR1 and CDR2 are MNHNS and SASEGT. The CDR3 consists of 15 residues. The V gene lost 3 bases and the J gene lost 0 bases, with 6 bases spanning the gap. CDR3 in amino acids: CASSDKISYNSPLHF. CDR3 in DNA: TGTGCCAGCAGTGACAAAATCTCCTATAATTCACCCCTCCACTTT.

The chain is built from TRBV13 and TRBJ2-7; 14 nucleotides align to TRBD2. V was pared by 3 bases and J by 0 bases, with 4 bases of the junction left unmatched. This CDR3 comprises 17 residues. In germline, CDR1 is PRHDT, CDR2 FYEKMQ (reference sequence). The CDR3 DNA reads TGTGCCAGCAGCTTGATGGGACTAGCGGGAGCCTCCTACGAGCAGTACTTC. This codes for CASSLMGLAGASYEQYF.

V usage is TRBV29-1 and J usage is TRBJ2-3; TRBD2 aligns across 7 bases. The CDR3 has 11 residues. V shed 7 bases, J shed 11 bases, and the junction held 9 bases outside the gene matches. Germline V gene data show CDR1 as SQVTM and CDR2 as ANQGSEA. The CDR3 nucleotides read TGCAGCGCCGAGGGGAGGGAGGGGCAGTATTTT. It yields the protein CSAEGREGQYF.